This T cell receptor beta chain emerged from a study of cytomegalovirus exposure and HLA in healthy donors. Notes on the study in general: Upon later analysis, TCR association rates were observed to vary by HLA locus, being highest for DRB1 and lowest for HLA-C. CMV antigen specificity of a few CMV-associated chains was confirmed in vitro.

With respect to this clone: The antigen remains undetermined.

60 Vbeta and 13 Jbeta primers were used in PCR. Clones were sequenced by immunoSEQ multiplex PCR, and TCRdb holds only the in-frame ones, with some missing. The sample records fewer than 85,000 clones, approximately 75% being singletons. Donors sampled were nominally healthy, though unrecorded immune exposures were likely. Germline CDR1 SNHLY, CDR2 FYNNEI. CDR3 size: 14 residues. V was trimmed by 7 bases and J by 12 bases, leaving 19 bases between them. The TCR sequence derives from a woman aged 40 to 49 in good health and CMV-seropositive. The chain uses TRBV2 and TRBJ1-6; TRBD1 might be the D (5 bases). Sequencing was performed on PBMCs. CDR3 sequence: CASIGDGGIVPLHF. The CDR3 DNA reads TGTGCCAGCATCGGGGACGGAGGGATTGTACCCCTCCACTTT. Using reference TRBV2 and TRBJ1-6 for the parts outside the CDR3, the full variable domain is EPEVTQTPSHQVTQMGQEVILRCVPISNHLYFYWYRQILGQKVEFLVSFYNNEISEKSEIFDDQFSVERPDGSNFTLKIRSTKLEDSAMYFCASIGDGGIVPLHFGNGTRLTVT.